This T cell receptor (beta chain) was obtained from a study of T cell responses to AZD1222 COVID-19 vaccine. Regarding the study as a whole: Clonal diversity may have been underestimated, and the donors were mostly white British, with more females than males. Repertoires were obtained solely post-peak T cell response.

About this clone itself: The antigen is undetermined.

The V end lost 1 base, the J end lost 8 bases, and 15 bases lay between the germline ends. The CDR3 sequence is 15 residues long. Per the germline V gene, CDR1 is SGHVS and CDR2 is FQNEAQ. Profiled with immunoSEQ multiplex PCR; TCRdb holds only in-frame clones, not every one. The profile shows around 130,000 clones, over 85% of them singletons. The chain employs TRBV7-8 and TRBJ2-1; perhaps TRBD2 as D (6 bases). The origin of this receptor is an adult in good health. The sample was peripheral blood, taken on day 0 of AZD1222 vaccination. The CDR3 sequence is CASSLELARSDEQFF. The CDR3 nucleotides read TGTGCCAGCAGCTTAGAGCTAGCGAGATCGGATGAGCAGTTCTTC.